This T cell receptor beta chain is from a study of cytomegalovirus exposure and HLA in healthy donors listed by TCRdb under 2017. Regarding the study in general: An earlier analysis of approximately 600 of the donors reported approximately 270 Gb of sequence data and 100 million to 140 million unique TCR beta sequences from about 180 million T cells. On average, over 200,000 unique TCR beta nucleotide sequences were sequenced per donor among 398 genotyped donors of the cohort, with around 19% of those sequences being non-productive. An earlier analysis of some 500 of the donors applied high-throughput TCR beta sequencing to assess whether each TCR beta V gene segment acted as functional or pseudogenic. In a later genetic analysis, genome-wide SNP genotypes for about three fifths of the 666 donors were used, and that subset was treated as a discovery cohort. Because of strong linkage in the cohort, roughly five DR-DQ haplotypes were treated as single units for association and clustering. Both class I and class II loci were covered by HLA typing, at four-digit resolution. Besides the first cohort of approximately 670 subjects, a separate validation cohort made up of over 95 different subjects was used. Donor age, sex, ethnicity and CMV serostatus were compiled alongside the repertoire data. The number of typed donors differed by locus: roughly 629-640 for A, B, C, DRB1 and DQB1; approximately 520 for DQA1; some 590 for DPA1; and around 450 for DPB1. Among the roughly 380 genotyped donors, roughly 80% belonged to the genetic ancestry cluster associated with self-reported Caucasian donors. Approximately 300 gigabases of sequencing data and around 90 million unique TCR sequences made up an early release that covered approximately 620 HLA-typed donors. A later analysis re-analyzed previously published TCR beta repertoires from 500 to 700 donors and added high-resolution HLA genotyping to study TCR occurrence patterns. The study aimed to test whether cataloging public T cell receptors could reveal signatures of past pathogen exposure. High-throughput TCR immunosequencing, statistical association of individual TCRs with disease status, and machine learning were combined to predict cytomegalovirus infection status. In the later analysis, no new phenotypic data were used to find candidate immune exposures; instead, reliance was placed on TCR beta sequences and their occurrence across donors. Every discovery cohort repertoire had been produced on one sequencing platform. The study profiled the T cell repertoires of hundreds of subjects by immunosequencing and related them to cytomegalovirus serostatus.

The cohort was made up of 650 to 700 healthy bone marrow donors. Cohort members were all nominally healthy when sampled, although unrecorded immune exposures were likely present. The donor tested CMV seronegative, placing the donor among the roughly 400 seronegative members of the cohort. Each donor provided a peripheral blood sample, and peripheral blood mononuclear cells were used for TCR beta sequencing. The Qiagen DNeasy Blood Extraction Kit was used to extract genomic DNA from the blood cell samples. Library preparation was by the immunoSEQ multiplex PCR assay. A mixture of 60 forward primers for TCR Vbeta segments and 13 reverse primers for TCR Jbeta segments was used in the multiplex PCR. The CDR3 region of rearranged TCR beta genes was amplified from genomic DNA by a multiplex PCR assay. The amplified TCR beta libraries were sequenced on the Illumina HiSeq System as 87-base-pair reads. Concerning the study's data processing: A later analysis tallied roughly 78 million unique TCR beta chains across the 700 or so repertoires, and around 12 million of those chains were shared by two or more donors. Raw reads were error-corrected and collapsed into unique sequences by a nearest-neighbor algorithm in which closely related sequences were merged to remove PCR and sequencing errors. V, D and J gene segments were assigned by aligning CDR3 sequences to IMGT reference sequences. For a sequence to be retained, at least a six-nucleotide match to both a V gene segment and a J gene segment was required. A rearrangement counted as productive if the CDR3 had no stop codons and remained in frame with V and J, and every other rearrangement counted as non-productive. CDR3 was defined according to IMGT convention as the region running from the second conserved V-encoded cysteine to the conserved J-encoded phenylalanine. The earlier analysis of approximately 590 of the donors excluded any sequence lacking an unambiguous match to a single V gene segment. An earlier analysis of approximately 590 of the donors called V segments functional above 56.7% productive rearrangements and segregating when the between-donor standard deviation exceeded 5%. A statistical classification framework was built to diagnose cytomegalovirus status from the catalog of TCR beta chain sequences. In a later analysis, V and J genes were assigned by comparing TCR nucleotide sequences against IMGT/GENE-DB human TR gene sequences. Using the TCRdist pipeline, a later analysis assigned CDR3 sequences along with most-parsimonious VDJ recombination scenarios. A later analysis defined each TCR beta chain by its CDR3 amino acid sequence plus V-gene family, and excluded reads lacking a unique V-gene family. In a later analysis, 500 to 700 highly shared, low-generation-probability nucleotide sequences were removed to address suspected cross-contamination and a sequencing artifact. A later analysis calculated a clonal expansion index for each public chain from normalized within-repertoire ranks of inferred template counts. Generation probabilities in a later analysis came from a VDJ recombination model fitted to out-of-frame rearrangements, and those results were checked against IGoR. In a later analysis, hypergeometric tests were used to score TCR-TCR, TCR-HLA and TCR-CMV co-occurrence, with a repertoire-size bias correction applied to TCR pairs. False discovery rates were estimated in a later analysis by permuting HLA or CMV assignments 20 times. A later analysis grouped co-occurring TCRs with DBSCAN, adding TCRdist sequence similarity when clustering within HLA-allele-positive subsets. Co-occurrence clustering excluded repertoires with fewer than 30,000 or more than 120,000 public chains, plus five with anomalous nucleotide sharing. TCRdb carries this immuneACCESS record with in-frame sequences only. Its versions omit some clonotypes, under half of them owing to an unresolved V gene in the studies checked, with the rest unexplained. Clonal size and the V and J genes are those of that table, whereas D and trimming came from the DNA. The data table for this sample lists 120,000 to 150,000 clones. Clones ranked in the top ten supply 1.5% to 2% of the sample.

About this clone: Its antigen is unknown.

Trimming removed 3 bases from V and 1 base from J; the gene matches leave 5 bases unexplained. Sequences SGDLS (CDR1) and YYNGEE (CDR2) are obtained from the germline V gene. Inclusive of the bounding cysteine and phenylalanine, the CDR3 is 15 residues long. Only the CDR3 part of the read is kept: 45 bases, read in frame from the first base. Overall results and qualifications from the work: A further reported finding was that TCR beta sequences accurately predicted the HLA-A and HLA-B alleles for most subjects in the first cohort. Because counts were too low, 15 to 20 rarely observed V segments, including chromosome 9 orphons, were left out of the earlier analysis of 587 of the donors. Cytomegalovirus status was reported to be diagnosed by the classifier with high specificity and sensitivity in both the original and validation cohorts. In a later analysis, TCR association rates were found to vary across HLA loci, with the most associated TCRs seen for DRB1 alleles and the fewest for HLA-C alleles. An earlier analysis of roughly 570 of the donors showed that most TCR beta V segments appeared in productive rearrangements either about 87% or about 30% of the time, which broadly matched IMGT annotations. Most CMV-associated TCR beta chains appeared to be HLA-restricted in a later analysis, and the HLA associations seemed to be driven largely by CMV exposure. A later analysis reported that several top co-occurrence clusters appeared linked to parvovirus B19, influenza, CMV and Epstein-Barr virus. The presence/absence analyses assumed that sequencing depth was roughly uniform across donors, and that assumption may not be true. The 87-base-pair reads could not distinguish some IMGT-functional V segments, including TRBV6-2 and TRBV6-3, so those segments were excluded. According to a later genetic analysis, donors in an Asian-associated ancestry cluster had fewer N-insertions in productive TCRs than the roughly 660-donor mean. In a later genetic analysis, a missense DCLRE1C variant was associated with V-gene and J-gene trimming of TCR beta chains, and the association was replicated in an independent cohort. Correlated functional status among segregating V segments might reflect linkage disequilibrium, but an unknown experimental factor could not be ruled out. In a later analysis, HLA-associated TCR beta chains were found to be more clonally expanded and to have lower generation probabilities than equally common non-associated chains. CMV serostatus was the only immune exposure information available for the cohort. The study gave a list of under 200 TCR beta chains associated with cytomegalovirus. A cluster of highly shared sequence variants was judged likely to represent a technical artifact of the sequencing pipeline. It was suggested by the authors that the approach could potentially be generalized to other disease states and immunological phenotypes. Assigning TCR associations to individual alleles was difficult when HLA alleles, especially DR and DQ, strongly co-occurred. In vitro tests confirmed that a few of the cytomegalovirus-associated TCR beta chains recognize cytomegalovirus antigens. While some public TCRs were present in many individuals, most TCR sequences turned up only very rarely across donors. Because HLA typing was unavailable for some donors at each locus, only the typed subset was used in association tests. A later analysis associated 17,000 or so TCR beta sequences with specific HLA alleles at a false discovery rate of 0.05. This cohort had only TCR beta chains sequenced, and the lack of alpha or paired-chain data limited which features could be detected.

Sequencing used PBMCs. The source of this sequence is a woman aged 50 to 60 in good health and CMV-seronegative. This chain is built from TRBV9 and TRBJ2-3; the junction holds 7 bases that match TRBD1. The CDR3 loop reads CASSAGQLGTDTQYF. In nucleotides, the sequence is TGTGCCAGCAGCGCGGGACAGCTTGGCACAGATACGCAGTATTTT.